This TCR beta chain originates from a study of OX40 agonist ivuxolimab in advanced cancers. Systemic immunosuppression or a history of autoimmune disease excluded patients. Of note for this clone: Its target is not known.

Clones were sequenced by immunoSEQ multiplex PCR, and TCRdb holds only the in-frame ones, with some missing. The table shows 70,000 to 85,000 clones, with nearly 95% occurring only once. Study results and caveats: CD4+ and CD8+ blood T cells expanded clonally by week 6 at 0.1 to 3.0 mg/kg. CD8+ T cells (on average) carried more expanded clones than CD4+ T cells.

Germline V gives CDR1 SGHDN, CDR2 FVKESK. Trimming shortened V by 3 bases and J by 8 bases, and 29 bases separated the two germline ends. CDR3 length: 19 amino acids. The chain is built from TRBV14 and TRBJ2-1, with D perhaps assigned TRBD1 or TRBD2 (5 bases each). The specimen was CD4+ or CD8+ T cells sorted from blood, collected in a trial of the OX40 agonist ivuxolimab. The sequence was collected from an adult with an advanced solid tumor such as melanoma, head and neck, liver or kidney cancer. CDR3: CASSHKLSGLASPWDEQFF. CDR3 bases: TGTGCCAGCAGCCACAAGTTATCAGGGCTAGCATCCCCATGGGATGAGCAGTTCTTC.